Each of the 7 T cell receptor beta chains below was sequenced from the same sample in a study of human T cells and chemical hapten exposure. Time point denoted: pre-sensitization, week 0. Treatment here: therapeutic diphenylcyclopropenone sensitization with weekly scalp DPC. TCRdb independently ran MiXCR on the RACE reads; one entry per CDR3 protein. The sample shows under 400,000 distinct CDR3 sequences, about 5.1% of them seen only once. The specimen was whole blood, collected in connection with sensitization to the hapten diphenylcyclopropenone (DPC). Every receptor here comes from a woman aged 45-65 years with alopecia areata. Some clones in this sample may be carry-over from other donors' samples.

There are a few counts of this clonotype. J is TRBJ2-7 and V is TRBV28, with TRBD2 as a possible D gene (5 bases). CDR1 and CDR2 from the germline V gene are MDHEN and SYDVKM. This CDR3 has 14 amino acids. V lost 7 bases and J 1 base, leaving 14 bases between the germline ends. CDR3 DNA: TGTGCCAGCACCCCCGGCGGGCAGTCCTACGAGCAGTACTTC. This encodes CASTPGGQSYEQYF.

This clonotype has at least ten counts. The chain uses TRBV2 and TRBJ2-7; 7 positions agree with TRBD1. The CDR3 length is 15 residues. The germline CDR1 and CDR2 sequences are SNHLY and FYNNEI. The J segment lost 0 bases and the V segment lost 8 bases, leaving 10 bases of the junction unmatched. CDR3 in amino acids: CASYSPGQSSYEQYF. The CDR3 DNA sequence: TGTGCCAGCTATTCACCGGGACAGAGCTCCTACGAGCAGTACTTC.

This clonotype was seen at least ten times. The J gene is TRBJ2-3, the V gene TRBV5-5, with TRBD2 matching 12 bases. V lost 0 bases to trimming and J lost 2 bases; unmatched junction nucleotides: 4. This CDR3 has 17 residues. Germline CDR1 SGHKS, CDR2 YYEKEE (reference sequence). As DNA, the CDR3 is TGTGCCAGCAGCTTGGACCCTAGCGGGGGGGCCACAGATACGCAGTATTTT. Its translation: CASSLDPSGGATDTQYF.

The rearrangement uses TRBV28 and TRBJ1-6; 7 bases line up with TRBD1. Germline CDR1 is MDHEN and CDR2 is SYDVKM. This CDR3 contains 14 residues. V shed 7 bases and J 9 bases; nucleotides not matched to a gene: 9. CDR3 residues: CASIPRGEVSPLHF. The CDR3 nucleotides read TGTGCCAGCATTCCCAGGGGGGAGGTTTCACCCCTCCACTTT. Drawing the rest from reference TRBV28 and TRBJ1-6, the complete variable domain is DVKVTQSSRYLVKRTGEKVFLECVQDMDHENMFWYRQDPGLGLRLIYFSYDVKMKEKGDIPEGYSVSREKKERFSLILESASTNQTSMYLCASIPRGEVSPLHFGNGTRLTVT.

This clonotype was counted between two and nine times. The chain has TRBV30 and TRBJ2-3, with D possibly called TRBD1 or TRBD2 (5 bases each). Germline V lookup: CDR1 GTSNPN, CDR2 SVGIG (reference sequence). Trimming removed 3 bases at V and 4 bases at J, with 14 bases between. The CDR3 is 14 amino acids. The CDR3 loop reads CAWSLGTPADTQYF. Here the CDR3 DNA reads TGTGCCTGGAGCCTCGGGACCCCCGCAGATACGCAGTATTTT.

The V and J genes are TRBV6-5 and TRBJ1-1; D gene uncertain. Germline V lookup: CDR1 MNHEY, CDR2 SVGAGI. Trimming shortened V by 4 bases and J by 2 bases, and 11 bases separated the two germline ends. This CDR3 region has 14 residues. The CDR3 reads CASSSAGRNTEAFF. The DNA of the CDR3 is TGTGCCAGCAGTTCCGCCGGGCGCAACACTGAAGCTTTCTTT.

This clonotype was counted a few times. The gene calls are TRBV7-9 and TRBJ2-3; no clear D. V was shortened by 4 bases and J by 2 bases, with 10 bases between the two germline ends. This CDR3 contains 14 residues. The V gene's germline CDR1 is SEHNR and CDR2 FQNEAQ (reference sequence). The CDR3 sequence: CASSSRRPTDTQYF. The DNA of the CDR3 is TGTGCCAGCAGCTCCAGAAGACCCACAGATACGCAGTATTTT.